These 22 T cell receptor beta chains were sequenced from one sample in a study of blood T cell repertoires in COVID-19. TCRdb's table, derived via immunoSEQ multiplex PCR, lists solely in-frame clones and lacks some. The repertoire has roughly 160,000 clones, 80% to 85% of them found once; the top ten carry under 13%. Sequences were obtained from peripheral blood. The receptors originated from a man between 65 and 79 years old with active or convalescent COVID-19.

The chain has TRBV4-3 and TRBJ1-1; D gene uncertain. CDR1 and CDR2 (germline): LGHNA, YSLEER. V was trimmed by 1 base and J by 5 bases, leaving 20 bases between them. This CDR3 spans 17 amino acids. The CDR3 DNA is TGCGCCAGCAGCCAAGTGACCGTTAACCTCGGGGAGACTGAAGCTTTCTTT. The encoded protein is CASSQVTVNLGETEAFF.

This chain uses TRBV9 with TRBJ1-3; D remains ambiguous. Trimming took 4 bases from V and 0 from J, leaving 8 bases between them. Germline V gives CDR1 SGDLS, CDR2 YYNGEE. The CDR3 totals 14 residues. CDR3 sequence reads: CASSPFSSGNTIYF. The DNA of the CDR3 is TGTGCCAGCAGCCCTTTCTCCTCTGGAAACACCATATATTTT.

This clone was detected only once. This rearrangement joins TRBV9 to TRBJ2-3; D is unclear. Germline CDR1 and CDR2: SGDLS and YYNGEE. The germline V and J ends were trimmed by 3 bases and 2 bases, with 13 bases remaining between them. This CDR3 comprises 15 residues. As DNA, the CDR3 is TGTGCCAGCAGCGGCGGTGGCTACTACACAGATACGCAGTATTTT. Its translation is CASSGGGYYTDTQYF. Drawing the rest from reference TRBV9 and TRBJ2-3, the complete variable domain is DSGVTQTPKHLITATGQRVTLRCSPRSGDLSVYWYQQSLDQGLQFLIQYYNGEERAKGNILERFSAQQFPDLHSELNLSSLELGDSALYFCASSGGGYYTDTQYFGPGTRLTVL.

The CDR3 spells CASSFLVTEAFF. The CDR3 DNA follows: TGTGCCAGCAGCTTCCTTGTAACTGAAGCTTTCTTT. The genes are TRBV5-8 and TRBJ1-1; D is unclear. The V and J ends lost 2 bases and 5 bases respectively, with 7 bases between them. The CDR3 covers 12 residues. CDR1 and CDR2 (germline): SGHTS, YDEGEE.

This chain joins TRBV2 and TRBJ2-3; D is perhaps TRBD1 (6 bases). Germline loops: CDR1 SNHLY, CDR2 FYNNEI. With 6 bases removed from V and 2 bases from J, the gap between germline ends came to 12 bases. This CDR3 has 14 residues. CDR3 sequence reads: CASRGTGFTDTQYF. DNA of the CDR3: TGTGCCAGCAGGGGCACAGGGTTCACAGATACGCAGTATTTT. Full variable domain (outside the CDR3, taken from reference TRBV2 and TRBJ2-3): EPEVTQTPSHQVTQMGQEVILRCVPISNHLYFYWYRQILGQKVEFLVSFYNNEISEKSEIFDDQFSVERPDGSNFTLKIRSTKLEDSAMYFCASRGTGFTDTQYFGPGTRLTVL.

The chain's CDR3 is CASRLGLANSYEQYF. The CDR3 DNA follows: TGCGCCAGCAGGTTAGGACTAGCGAACTCCTACGAGCAGTACTTC. This chain links TRBV5-1 with TRBJ2-7; 9 nucleotides align to TRBD2. V lost 5 bases and J lost 0; bases outside the gene matches: 6. Germline loops: CDR1 SGHRS, CDR2 YFSETQ. The CDR3 is 15 residues long.

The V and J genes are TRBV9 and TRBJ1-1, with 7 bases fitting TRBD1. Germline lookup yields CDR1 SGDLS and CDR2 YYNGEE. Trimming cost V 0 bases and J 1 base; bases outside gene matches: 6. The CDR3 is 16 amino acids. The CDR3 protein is CASSVGRQGGNTEAFF. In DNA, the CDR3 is TGTGCCAGCAGCGTAGGACGGCAGGGGGGGAACACTGAAGCTTTCTTT.

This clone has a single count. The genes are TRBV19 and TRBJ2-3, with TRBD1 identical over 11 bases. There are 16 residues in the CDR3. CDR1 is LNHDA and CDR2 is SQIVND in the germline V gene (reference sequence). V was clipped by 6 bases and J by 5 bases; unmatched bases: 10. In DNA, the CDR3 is TGTGCCAGTAGACCCGGGGACAGGGGGGTGAGAGATACGCAGTATTTT. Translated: CASRPGDRGVRDTQYF.

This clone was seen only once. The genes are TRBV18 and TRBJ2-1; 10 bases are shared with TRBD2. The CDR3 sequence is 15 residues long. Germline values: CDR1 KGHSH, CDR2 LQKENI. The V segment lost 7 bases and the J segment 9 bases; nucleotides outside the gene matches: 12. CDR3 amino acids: CASLPIAGGRAEQFF. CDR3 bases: TGTGCCAGCTTGCCGATAGCGGGAGGTCGTGCTGAGCAGTTCTTC.

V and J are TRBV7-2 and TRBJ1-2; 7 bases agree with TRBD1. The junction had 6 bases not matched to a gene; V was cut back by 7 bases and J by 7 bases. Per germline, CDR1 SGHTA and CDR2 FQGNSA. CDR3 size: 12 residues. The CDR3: CASITGAGGYTF. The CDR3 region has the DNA TGTGCCAGCATTACAGGGGCGGGTGGCTACACCTTC.

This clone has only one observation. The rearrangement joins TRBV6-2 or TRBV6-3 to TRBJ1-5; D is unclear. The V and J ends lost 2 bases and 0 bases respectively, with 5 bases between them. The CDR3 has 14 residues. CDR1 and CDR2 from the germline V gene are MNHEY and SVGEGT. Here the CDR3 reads CASSYRYSNQPQHF. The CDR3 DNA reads TGTGCCAGCAGTTACCGGTATAGCAATCAGCCCCAGCATTTT.

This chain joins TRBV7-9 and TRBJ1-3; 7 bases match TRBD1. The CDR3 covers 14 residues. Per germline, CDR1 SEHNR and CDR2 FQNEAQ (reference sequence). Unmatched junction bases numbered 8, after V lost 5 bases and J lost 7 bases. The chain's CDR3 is CASSIAGTANTIYF. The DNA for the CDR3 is TGTGCCAGCAGCATCGCCGGGACAGCCAACACCATATATTTT.

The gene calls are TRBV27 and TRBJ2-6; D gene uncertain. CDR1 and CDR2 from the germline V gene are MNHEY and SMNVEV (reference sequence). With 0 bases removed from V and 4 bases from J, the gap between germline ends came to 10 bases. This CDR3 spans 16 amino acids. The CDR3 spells CASSLSRSSGANVLTF. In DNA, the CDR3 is TGTGCCAGCAGTTTATCGAGGAGTTCAGGGGCCAACGTCCTGACTTTC. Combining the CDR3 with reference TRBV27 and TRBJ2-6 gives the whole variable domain EAQVTQNPRYLITVTGKKLTVTCSQNMNHEYMSWYRQDPGLGLRQIYYSMNVEVTDKGDVPEGYKVSRKEKRNFPLILESPSPNQTSLYFCASSLSRSSGANVLTFGAGSRLTVL.

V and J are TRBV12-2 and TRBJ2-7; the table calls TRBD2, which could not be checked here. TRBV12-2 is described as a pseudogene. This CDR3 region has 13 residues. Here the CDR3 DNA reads TGTGCAAGTCGCTCGGGGTCACCTCCCGAGCAGTACTTC. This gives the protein CASRSGSPPEQYF.

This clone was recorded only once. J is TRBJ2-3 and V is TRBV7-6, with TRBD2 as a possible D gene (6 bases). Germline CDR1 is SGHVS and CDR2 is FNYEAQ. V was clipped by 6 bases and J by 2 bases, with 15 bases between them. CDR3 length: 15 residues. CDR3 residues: CASREGIQFTDTQYF. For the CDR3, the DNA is TGTGCCAGCAGGGAGGGGATCCAATTCACAGATACGCAGTATTTT.

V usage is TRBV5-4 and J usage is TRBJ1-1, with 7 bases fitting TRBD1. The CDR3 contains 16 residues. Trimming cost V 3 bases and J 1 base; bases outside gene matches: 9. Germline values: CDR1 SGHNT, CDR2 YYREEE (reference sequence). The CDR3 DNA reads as TGTGCCAGCAGCTCCCCCCTACAGGGGAAGAACACTGAAGCTTTCTTT. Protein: CASSSPLQGKNTEAFF.

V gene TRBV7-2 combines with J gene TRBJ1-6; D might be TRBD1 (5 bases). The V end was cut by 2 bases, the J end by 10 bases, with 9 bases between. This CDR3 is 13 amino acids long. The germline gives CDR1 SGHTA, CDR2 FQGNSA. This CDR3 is CASSLRAGSPLHF. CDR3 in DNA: TGTGCCAGCAGCTTAAGGGCAGGGTCACCCCTCCACTTT.

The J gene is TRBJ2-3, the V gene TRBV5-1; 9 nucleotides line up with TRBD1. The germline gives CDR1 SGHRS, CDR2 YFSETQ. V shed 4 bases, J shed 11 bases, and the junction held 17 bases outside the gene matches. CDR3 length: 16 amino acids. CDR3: CASSPPGQGASWGQYF. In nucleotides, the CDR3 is TGCGCCAGCAGCCCCCCGGGACAGGGAGCTTCATGGGGGCAGTATTTT.

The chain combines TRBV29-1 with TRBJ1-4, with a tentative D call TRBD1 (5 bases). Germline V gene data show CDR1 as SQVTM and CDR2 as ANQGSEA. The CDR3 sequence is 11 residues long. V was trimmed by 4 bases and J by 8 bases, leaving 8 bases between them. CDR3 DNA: TGCAGCGTTGTAAGGGGAGAAAAACTGTTTTTT. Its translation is CSVVRGEKLFF.

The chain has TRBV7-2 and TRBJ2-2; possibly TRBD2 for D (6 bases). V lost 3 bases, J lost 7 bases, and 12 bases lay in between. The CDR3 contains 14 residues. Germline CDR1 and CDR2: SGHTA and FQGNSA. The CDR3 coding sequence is TGTGCCAGCAGCTTCCAGGGAGGAGGCGGGGAGCTGTTTTTT. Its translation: CASSFQGGGGELFF.

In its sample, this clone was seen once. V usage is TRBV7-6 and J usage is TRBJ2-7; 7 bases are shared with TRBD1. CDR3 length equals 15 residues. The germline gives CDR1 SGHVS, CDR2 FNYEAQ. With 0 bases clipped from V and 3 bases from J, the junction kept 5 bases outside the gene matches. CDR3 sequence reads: CASSLAGQKHYEQYF. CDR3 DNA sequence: TGTGCCAGCAGCTTAGCGGGACAGAAGCACTACGAGCAGTACTTC. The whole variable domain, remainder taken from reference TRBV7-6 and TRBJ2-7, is GAGVSQSPRYKVTKRGQDVALRCDPISGHVSLYWYRQALGQGPEFLTYFNYEAQQDKSGLPNDRFSAERPEGSISTLTIQRTEQRDSAMYRCASSLAGQKHYEQYFGPGTRLTVT.

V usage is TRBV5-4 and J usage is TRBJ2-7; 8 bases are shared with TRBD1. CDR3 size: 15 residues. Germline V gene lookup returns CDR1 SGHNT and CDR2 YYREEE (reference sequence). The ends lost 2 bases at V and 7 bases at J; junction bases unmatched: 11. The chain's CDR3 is CASSLPGTGLREQYF. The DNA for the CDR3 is TGTGCCAGCAGCTTACCCGGGACAGGACTGAGGGAGCAGTACTTC. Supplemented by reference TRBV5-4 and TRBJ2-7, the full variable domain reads ETGVTQSPTHLIKTRGQQVTLRCSSQSGHNTVSWYQQALGQGPQFIFQYYREEENGRGNFPPRFSGLQFPNYSSELNVNALELDDSALYLCASSLPGTGLREQYFGPGTRLTVT.